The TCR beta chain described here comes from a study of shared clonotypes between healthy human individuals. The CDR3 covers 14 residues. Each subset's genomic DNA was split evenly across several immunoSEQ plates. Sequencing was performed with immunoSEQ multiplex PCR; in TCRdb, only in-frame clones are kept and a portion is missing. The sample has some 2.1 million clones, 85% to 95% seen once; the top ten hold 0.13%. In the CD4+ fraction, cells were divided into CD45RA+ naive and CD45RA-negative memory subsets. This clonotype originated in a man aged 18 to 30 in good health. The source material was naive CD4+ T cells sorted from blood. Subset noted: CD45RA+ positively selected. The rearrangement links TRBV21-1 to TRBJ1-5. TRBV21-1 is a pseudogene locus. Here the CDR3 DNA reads TGTGCCAGCAGCAAGAGGGCAGAGGATCAGCCCCAGCATTTT. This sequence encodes CASSKRAEDQPQHF.